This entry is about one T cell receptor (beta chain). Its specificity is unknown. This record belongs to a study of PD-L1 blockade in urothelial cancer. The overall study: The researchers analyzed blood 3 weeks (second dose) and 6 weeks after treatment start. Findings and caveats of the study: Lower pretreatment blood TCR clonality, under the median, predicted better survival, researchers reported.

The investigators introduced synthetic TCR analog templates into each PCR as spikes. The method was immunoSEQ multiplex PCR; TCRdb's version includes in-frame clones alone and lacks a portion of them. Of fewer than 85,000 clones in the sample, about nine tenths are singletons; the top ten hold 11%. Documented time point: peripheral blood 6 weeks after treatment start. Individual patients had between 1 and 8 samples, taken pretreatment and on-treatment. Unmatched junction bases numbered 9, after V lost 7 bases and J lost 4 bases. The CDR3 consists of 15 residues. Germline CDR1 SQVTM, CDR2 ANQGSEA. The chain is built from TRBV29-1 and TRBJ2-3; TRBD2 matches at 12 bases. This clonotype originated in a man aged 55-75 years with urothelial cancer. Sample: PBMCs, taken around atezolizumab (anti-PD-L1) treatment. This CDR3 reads CSAELAGGLSDTQYF. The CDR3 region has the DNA TGCAGCGCAGAACTAGCGGGAGGTTTATCAGATACGCAGTATTTT.